This T cell receptor (beta chain) was identified in a study of blood T cell repertoires in COVID-19. Overall study: The origin of the acute and convalescent COVID-19 samples was the United States, Italy and Spain.

The length of the CDR3 is 17 residues. The trim removed 0 bases at V and 2 bases at J, leaving 7 bases unmatched. CDR1 and CDR2 from the germline V gene are LGHNA and YNFKEQ. Methods used by the authors: Counts of nucleated cells, estimated from reference gene primer amplification, were obtained. Libraries were prepared by immunoSEQ multiplex PCR; TCRdb keeps only in-frame clonotypes and omits some of them. V and J calls and clone size come straight from that table; D and trimming were deduced from the DNA. The repertoire holds about 140,000 clones, 78% seen once, with approximately 11% in the top ten.

The sequence derives from a man in his sixties who had recovered from COVID-19. Sequencing was done on a sample of peripheral blood. The gene calls are TRBV4-2 and TRBJ2-3; 8 bases match TRBD2. This chain's CDR3 is CASSQDPAGDSTDTQYF. In nucleotides, the CDR3 is TGTGCCAGCAGCCAAGACCCAGCGGGGGACTCCACAGATACGCAGTATTTT.